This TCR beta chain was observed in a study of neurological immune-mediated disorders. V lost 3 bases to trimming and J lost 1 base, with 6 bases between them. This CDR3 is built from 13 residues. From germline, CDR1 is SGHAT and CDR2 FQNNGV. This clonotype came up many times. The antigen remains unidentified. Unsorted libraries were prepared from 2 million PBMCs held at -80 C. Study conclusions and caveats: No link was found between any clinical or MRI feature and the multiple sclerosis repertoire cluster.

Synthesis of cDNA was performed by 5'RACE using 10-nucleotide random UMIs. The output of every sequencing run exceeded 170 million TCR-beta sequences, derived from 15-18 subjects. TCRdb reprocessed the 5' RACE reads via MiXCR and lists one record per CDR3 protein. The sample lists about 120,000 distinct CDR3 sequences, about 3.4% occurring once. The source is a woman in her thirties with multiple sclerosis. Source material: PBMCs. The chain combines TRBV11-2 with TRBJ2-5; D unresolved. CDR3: CASSFHTQETQYF. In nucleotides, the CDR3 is TGTGCCAGCAGCTTCCACACCCAAGAGACCCAGTACTTC.